The 24 T cell receptor beta chains given below trace back to one sample, sequenced in a study of cytomegalovirus exposure and HLA in healthy donors (dated by TCRdb to about 2017). Library method: the immunoSEQ multiplex PCR assay. For the multiplex PCR, a mixture combining 60 forward primers for TCR Vbeta segments and 13 reverse primers for TCR Jbeta segments was used. Drawn from immuneACCESS, this table holds only the in-frame rearrangements with V and J called that TCRdb kept. Clones are partly lost; checked studies trace under half to an unresolved V gene and leave the rest unexplained. The sample data list over 100,000 clones, and 77% of these were observed just once. Of the sample, 1.1% to 1.5% is held by the ten largest clones. Sequenced input: PBMCs. These TCRs come from a woman aged 40 to 50 in good health and CMV-seronegative.

This chain connects TRBV15 to TRBJ1-1; 9 positions match TRBD1. Unmatched junction bases numbered 11, after V lost 0 bases and J lost 3 bases. Per the germline V gene, CDR1 is LNHNV and CDR2 is YYDKDF (reference sequence). The CDR3 extends over 18 amino acids. The CDR3 spells CATSRDRGTGSRDTEAFF. CDR3 in DNA: TGTGCCACCAGCAGAGATCGGGGGACAGGGAGTCGGGACACTGAAGCTTTCTTT.

The V call is TRBV7-8, the J call TRBJ2-5, with a weak D call TRBD2 (5 bases). Germline lookup yields CDR1 SGHVS and CDR2 FQNEAQ. Trimming cost V 5 bases and J 4 bases, with 23 bases left between them. This CDR3 is 17 amino acids long. The CDR3 bases are TGTGCCAGCAGCGCGACTCTAGCACCCTCCTCGCGAGAGACCCAGTACTTC. It encodes CASSATLAPSSRETQYF. The full variable domain, rest sourced from reference TRBV7-8 and TRBJ2-5, is GAGVSQSPRYKVAKRGQDVALRCDPISGHVSLFWYQQALGQGPEFLTYFQNEAQLDKSGLPSDRFFAERPEGSVSTLKIQRTQQEDSAVYLCASSATLAPSSRETQYFGPGTRLLVL.

V gene TRBV10-1 combines with J gene TRBJ2-7; 9 bases align to TRBD1. The CDR3 is 15 amino acids. With V trimmed by 2 bases and J by 1 base, 3 bases remained unmatched. Germline CDR1 reads WNHNN; CDR2 reads SYGVQD (reference sequence). Here the CDR3 reads CASSEAGTGSYEQYF. The CDR3 DNA reads as TGCGCCAGCAGTGAGGCCGGGACAGGGTCCTACGAGCAGTACTTC.

V gene TRBV19 combines with J gene TRBJ1-2; TRBD1 is a possible D gene (5 bases). Germline CDR1 reads LNHDA; CDR2 reads SQIVND (reference sequence). The V and J ends lost 3 bases and 4 bases respectively, with 12 bases between them. This CDR3 is 14 amino acids long. The CDR3 coding sequence is TGTGCCAGTAGTATGGGGCCCCAAAGCTATGGCTACACCTTC. It codes for CASSMGPQSYGYTF.

J is TRBJ2-7 and V is TRBV7-9; TRBD2 matches at 9 bases. The germline V gene encodes CDR1 SEHNR and CDR2 FQNEAQ (reference sequence). Trimming removed 5 bases from V and 6 bases from J; junction bases left unmatched: 8. The CDR3 runs to 14 residues. The CDR3 sequence is CASSLLASGVEQYF. The CDR3, as DNA: TGTGCCAGCAGCCTCCTGGCTAGCGGGGTCGAGCAGTACTTC.

CDR3 sequence reads: CASSSKRGDTEAFF. The CDR3 nucleotides read TGTGCCAGCAGCTCCAAACGCGGGGACACTGAAGCTTTCTTT. J is TRBJ1-1 and V is TRBV7-2; no reliable D call. The CDR3 runs 14 residues. CDR1 is SGHTA and CDR2 is FQGNSA in the germline V gene. Trimming shortened V by 4 bases and J by 3 bases, and 12 bases separated the two germline ends.

The chain links TRBV12-5 to TRBJ2-5; D might be TRBD1 (6 bases). Trimming left V 1 base short and J 2 bases short, with 11 bases between. The CDR3 is made up of 15 amino acids. CDR1 is LGHNT and CDR2 is FRNRAP in the germline V gene. The CDR3 sequence is CASGLGNRVQETQYF. In DNA, the CDR3 is TGTGCTAGTGGTTTGGGAAACAGGGTACAAGAGACCCAGTACTTC.

The CDR3 protein is CASGHPQTRQGRGEQYF. The CDR3, as DNA: TGCGCCAGCGGCCACCCTCAAACTCGACAGGGCCGGGGGGAGCAGTACTTC. The chain is built from TRBV10-1 and TRBJ2-7; weak D call: TRBD1 (7 bases). Germline CDR1 WNHNN, CDR2 SYGVQD (reference sequence). Trimming left V 8 bases short and J 7 bases short, with 30 bases between. The CDR3 totals 17 residues.

The V call is TRBV28, the J call TRBJ2-5; TRBD2 might be the D (5 bases). V was pared by 4 bases and J by 2 bases, with 20 bases between. Looked up from germline, CDR1 is MDHEN and CDR2 is SYDVKM. This CDR3 is built from 17 residues. The CDR3 nucleotides read TGTGCCAGCAGTTCCCTTTCCGAGCAGCCGGGGCAAGAGACCCAGTACTTC. Translation: CASSSLSEQPGQETQYF.

The DNA of the CDR3 is TGCAGCGTTGCAACAAAACATCAGAACACTGAAGCTTTCTTT. This encodes CSVATKHQNTEAFF. This chain joins TRBV29-1 and TRBJ1-1; D remains unclear. CDR1 is SQVTM, CDR2 ANQGSEA, per germline. The CDR3 has 14 residues. V shed 4 bases and J shed 1 base, with 13 bases lying between them.

V and J are TRBV28 and TRBJ1-5; 7 bases map to TRBD1. J gave up 0 bases and V 5 bases, and 13 bases lay outside the gene matches. The germline V gene has CDR1 MDHEN and CDR2 SYDVKM. The CDR3 extends over 18 amino acids. The CDR3 nucleotides are TGTGCCAGCAGTACGGACAGGTTCTCCGAATATAGCAATCAGCCCCAGCATTTT. Amino acids: CASSTDRFSEYSNQPQHF.

The genes are TRBV6-6 and TRBJ1-5; tentatively, D is TRBD1 (5 bases). V was clipped by 4 bases and J by 0 bases, with 10 bases between them. The CDR3 runs 15 residues. CDR1 is MNHNY and CDR2 is SVGAGI in the germline V gene (reference sequence). CDR3 sequence reads: CASSLDSYSNQPQHF. CDR3 bases: TGTGCCAGCAGTTTAGACAGTTATAGCAATCAGCCCCAGCATTTT.

The chain recombines TRBV5-1 with TRBJ1-1; 8 bases fit TRBD1. Germline V CDR1 and CDR2: SGHRS, YFSETQ. The CDR3 is made up of 14 amino acids. The V segment lost 4 bases and the J segment 0 bases; nucleotides outside the gene matches: 2. CDR3 DNA sequence: TGCGCCAGCAGCCCGGGACAGGTGAACACTGAAGCTTTCTTT. Residues: CASSPGQVNTEAFF.

This clone came up once. At one end the junction does not follow the germline gene, possibly because of a read error. The chain recombines TRBV18 with TRBJ1-1; D is unclear. The CDR3 length is 13 residues. Germline CDR1 reads KGHSH; CDR2 reads LQKENI. As DNA, the CDR3 is TGTGCCAGCTCCCCACGTGGGGAGACTGAAGCTTTCTTT. Protein: CASSPRGETEAFF.

The chain is built from TRBV7-9 and TRBJ1-4; tentative D call: TRBD1 (5 bases). Germline loops: CDR1 SEHNR, CDR2 FQNEAQ (reference sequence). V was trimmed by 1 base and J by 5 bases, leaving 11 bases between them. The CDR3 runs to 15 residues. The CDR3 DNA sequence: TGTGCCAGCAGCTTAGAGGGGTCAGGGAATGAAAAACTGTTTTTT. Protein: CASSLEGSGNEKLFF.

This chain joins TRBV4-1 and TRBJ2-7; D unresolved. There are 13 residues in the CDR3. Germline CDR1 and CDR2: MGHRA and YSYEKL. V shed 2 bases and J shed 2 bases, with 7 bases lying between them. This CDR3 reads CASSQIQTYEQYF. The DNA of the CDR3 is TGCGCCAGCAGCCAAATTCAGACCTACGAGCAGTACTTC.

This clone was detected a few times. The gene calls are TRBV19 and TRBJ2-7; 10 bases fit TRBD1. The J segment lost 3 bases and the V segment lost 6 bases, leaving 14 bases of the junction unmatched. The CDR3 loop spans 17 amino acids. Germline V CDR1 and CDR2: LNHDA, SQIVND (reference sequence). The CDR3 bases are TGTGCCAGTAGCATCTCTTTCGGACAGGGGGGAGGCTACGAGCAGTACTTC. It yields the protein CASSISFGQGGGYEQYF.

The chain couples TRBV5-1 to TRBJ2-5, with 9 bases matching TRBD1. V lost 0 bases and J lost 1; bases outside the gene matches: 1. The CDR3 covers 15 residues. Germline V gives CDR1 SGHRS, CDR2 YFSETQ. CDR3 in DNA: TGCGCCAGCAGCTTGGTGACAGGGGGCCAAGAGACCCAGTACTTC. Translating gives CASSLVTGGQETQYF.

The table lists this clone with a count of one. This chain connects TRBV18 to TRBJ2-7; 11 bases align to TRBD1. Per germline, CDR1 KGHSH and CDR2 LQKENI. J was trimmed by 4 bases and V by 3 bases; bases with no gene match: 2. The CDR3 is 14 residues long. CDR3 residues: CASSPGDRGYEQYF. The CDR3 DNA is TGTGCCAGCTCACCGGGGGACAGGGGGTACGAGCAGTACTTC.

This rearrangement joins TRBV28 to TRBJ1-5, with D unclear. CDR3 size: 15 residues. V lost 4 bases, J lost 2 bases, and 12 bases lay in between. CDR1 MDHEN and CDR2 SYDVKM come from the germline V gene. The CDR3 sequence is CASSSSIRGNQPQHF. The CDR3 nucleotides are TGTGCCAGCAGTTCCTCGATCCGCGGCAATCAGCCCCAGCATTTT.

This chain uses TRBV9 with TRBJ2-5, with 15 bases fitting TRBD2. The CDR3 is made up of 16 amino acids. Germline V gene data show CDR1 as SGDLS and CDR2 as YYNGEE. With 4 bases clipped from V and 5 bases from J, the junction kept 6 bases outside the gene matches. The CDR3 protein is CASSKGLAGGLETQYF. For the CDR3, the DNA is TGTGCCAGCAGCAAGGGACTAGCGGGGGGCCTGGAGACCCAGTACTTC. Full variable domain (remainder filled in from reference TRBV9 and TRBJ2-5): DSGVTQTPKHLITATGQRVTLRCSPRSGDLSVYWYQQSLDQGLQFLIQYYNGEERAKGNILERFSAQQFPDLHSELNLSSLELGDSALYFCASSKGLAGGLETQYFGPGTRLLVL.

This chain links TRBV5-1 with TRBJ2-3, with TRBD1 identical over 11 bases. Germline CDR1 SGHRS, CDR2 YFSETQ. The CDR3 consists of 16 residues. Trimming removed 2 bases from V and 3 bases from J; junction bases left unmatched: 5. The CDR3 region has the DNA TGCGCCAGCAGCTTCGGACAGGGGGCGACAACAGATACGCAGTATTTT. It encodes CASSFGQGATTDTQYF.

The gene calls are TRBV6-5 and TRBJ1-3; TRBD1 matches at 7 bases. CDR3 length: 15 amino acids. With V trimmed by 5 bases and J by 4 bases, 8 bases remained unmatched. Germline CDR1 MNHEY, CDR2 SVGAGI. The CDR3 sequence is CASSSRGISGNTIYF. The CDR3 nucleotides are TGTGCCAGCAGTAGCAGGGGGATTTCAGGAAACACCATATATTTT.

The V and J genes are TRBV6-5 and TRBJ1-2; possible D gene TRBD1, 5 bases. This CDR3 is built from 14 residues. Germline V lookup: CDR1 MNHEY, CDR2 SVGAGI. Trimming shortened V by 1 base and J by 8 bases, and 14 bases separated the two germline ends. This CDR3 reads CASSYLGVKGGYTF. The CDR3 coding sequence is TGTGCCAGCAGTTACTTAGGGGTGAAGGGGGGCTACACCTTC.